This TCR beta chain was identified during a study of shared clonotypes between healthy human individuals. Across the study: Donor composition was a couple of women and three men, aged 18 to 49.

Every donor was a Caucasian adult from Nashville, Tennessee. PCR replicates performed on unsorted PBMC used around 0.3 ug DNA, 29,000 or so T cell genomes. Sequenced by immunoSEQ multiplex PCR; TCRdb stores in-frame clones only, minus some. The sample contains fewer than 700,000 clones, about 80% of which appear only once. CDR3 length equals 12 residues. V lost 6 bases, J lost 3 bases, and 4 bases stayed unmatched. The germline CDR1 and CDR2 sequences are SQVTM and ANQGSEA. In this sample, this clone turned up a few times. The chain joins TRBV29-1 to TRBJ1-2; 7 bases map to TRBD1. The sequence was collected from a middle-aged woman in good health. Some clones in this sample may be carry-over from other donors' samples. The sequencing input was PBMCs. The CDR3 is CSVFQGDYGYTF. The CDR3 DNA reads as TGCAGCGTCTTTCAGGGGGACTATGGCTACACCTTC.